This TCR beta chain was captured in a study of blood T cell repertoires in COVID-19. Study details: Sources were T cells, B-cell-depleted T cells, or PBMCs; the material itself was cDNA or gDNA.

Some clones are missing from TCRdb's copy, which holds only in-frame ones; the method was immunoSEQ multiplex PCR. The table lists 20,000 or so clones, 70% to 90% of them singletons. V trimming: 5 bases; J trimming: 5 bases; junction bases outside the gene matches: 8. The germline gives CDR1 SGHTA, CDR2 FQGNSA. The CDR3 is 14 amino acids. The sample consisted of peripheral blood. This TCR was recovered from a man aged 50 or older with active COVID-19. This chain links TRBV7-2 with TRBJ1-1, with TRBD1 matching over 7 bases. CDR3 loop: CASSPQGRRTEAFF. The DNA for the CDR3 is TGTGCCAGCAGCCCACAGGGGCGTAGGACTGAAGCTTTCTTT.